Here is one TCR beta chain with its context. Authors' analysis steps: Estimation of nucleated cell counts relied on the amplification of reference gene primers. Profiled with immunoSEQ multiplex PCR; TCRdb holds only in-frame clones, not every one. V and J calls and clone size are as listed in that table; D and trimming were resolved from the DNA. The data contain about 69,000 clones, 85% of them singletons. The CDR3 loop spans 17 amino acids. Germline V gene lookup returns CDR1 MDHEN and CDR2 SYDVKM. The V end lost 5 bases, the J end lost 3 bases, and 19 bases lay between the germline ends. This sample was taken from a study of blood T cell repertoires in COVID-19. Study information: Specimens from acute and convalescent COVID-19 originated in the United States, Italy and Spain.

The receptor was isolated from a man older than 75 with acute or convalescent COVID-19. Material for sequencing was peripheral blood. The gene calls are TRBV28 and TRBJ1-4; D is unresolved. Here the CDR3 reads CASSPPGGPSANEKLFF. The CDR3 DNA follows: TGTGCCAGCAGTCCGCCCGGCGGGCCTTCAGCTAATGAAAAACTGTTTTTT.